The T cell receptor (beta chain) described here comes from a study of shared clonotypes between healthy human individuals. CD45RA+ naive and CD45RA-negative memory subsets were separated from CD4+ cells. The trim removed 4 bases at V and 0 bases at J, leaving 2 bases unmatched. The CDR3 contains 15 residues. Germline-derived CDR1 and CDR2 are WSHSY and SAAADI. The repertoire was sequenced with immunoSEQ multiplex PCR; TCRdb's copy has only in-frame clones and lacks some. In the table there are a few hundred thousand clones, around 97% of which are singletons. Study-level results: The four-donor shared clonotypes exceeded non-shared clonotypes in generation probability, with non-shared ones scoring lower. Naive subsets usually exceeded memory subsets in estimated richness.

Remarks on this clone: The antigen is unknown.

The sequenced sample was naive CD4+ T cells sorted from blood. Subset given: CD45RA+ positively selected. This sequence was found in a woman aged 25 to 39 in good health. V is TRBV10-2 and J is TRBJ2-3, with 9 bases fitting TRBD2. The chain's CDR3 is CASSATSGSTDTQYF. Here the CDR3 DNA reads TGCGCCAGCAGTGCGACTAGCGGCAGCACAGATACGCAGTATTTT.